The rows below give T cell receptor beta chains drawn from one sample of a study of tumor-infiltrating lymphocytes in primary liver carcinoma. TCRdb ran MiXCR on the multiplex PCR reads and lists one entry per CDR3 protein. This table has under 110,000 distinct CDR3 sequences, around 71% appearing once. Source material: liver tumor tissue from sampling region 2. Source of these receptors: a woman aged 60 to 75 with primary liver carcinoma and hepatitis B virus infection. The CDR3 runs from the conserved cysteine through the conserved F or W. D genes are given only for firm matches. Clone size is given for some rows only: seen once, a few or many times, or a class if the clone is expanded.

>many|.|TRBJ2-7|TRBV5-4
TGTGCCAGCAGCTTGGAGGACTACGAGCAGTACTTC
CASSLEDYEQYF
>.|TRBD2|TRBJ2-1|TRBV4-1
TGCGCCTGTAGCCAAGAACCCAGCGGGAGGGCGGACAATGAGCAGTTCTTC
CACSQEPSGRADNEQFF
>.|TRBD2|TRBJ2-2|TRBV29-1
TGCAGCGCTGGGTCAGATGGTAGCGGGAGGGATCACGGGGAGCTGTTTTTT
CSAGSDGSGRDHGELFF
>.|TRBD2|TRBJ2-2|TRBV7-3
TGTGCCAGCAGCTTCGCCGGGACTAAGTACACCGGGGAGCTGTTTTTT
CASSFAGTKYTGELFF
>.|.|TRBJ1-3|TRBV28
TGTGCCAGCAGTACCCAGGCTTCGAGACGGGGAAACACCATATATTTT
CASSTQASRRGNTIYF
>.|.|TRBJ2-1|TRBV2
TGTGCCAGCACGTTGTCTAGCGCCTTCTACAATGAGCAGTTCTTC
CASTLSSAFYNEQFF
>once|TRBD1|TRBJ2-5|TRBV29-1
TGCAGCGTGACAGGGACAGGAGAGACTCAGTACTTC
CSVTGTGETQYF
>.|TRBD2|TRBJ2-5|TRBV28
TGTGCCAGCAATTCGAGCCGGACTAGTATCCGAACCCAGTACTTT
CASNSSRTSIRTQYF
>.|.|TRBJ1-1|TRBV4-2
TGTGCCAGCAGCCAAGCTGGTACAGGACTGGGAAACACTGAAGCTTTCTTT
CASSQAGTGLGNTEAFF
>.|.|TRBJ2-3|TRBV4-2
TGTGCCAGCAGCCACGACGTGGCCCGGGAGAGGGCAGATACGCAGTATTTT
CASSHDVARERADTQYF
>.|.|TRBJ2-3|TRBV11-3
TGTGCCAGCAGCTTCAGGACTCACAGATACGCAGTATTT
CASSFRTHRYAVF
>.|.|TRBJ2-2|TRBV4-1
TGCTTCAGTAGCCAAGTAGACATGGGATTTCCGACCGGGGAGCTGTTTTTT
CFSSQVDMGFPTGELFF
>.|.|TRBJ2-1|TRBV5-1
TGCGCCAGCAGCCTGCCGGGGGCGGACCAATACAATGAGCAGTTCTTC
CASSLPGADQYNEQFF
>few|TRBD1|TRBJ2-6|TRBV7-9
TGTGCCAGCAGCTTAGGCCGGGACAGGGGTTTCTCAGGGGCCAACGTCCTGACTTTC
CASSLGRDRGFSGANVLTF
>.|TRBD1|TRBJ1-2|TRBV29-1
TGCAACGTTCGACAGGGGGCGCGGATGGACTATGGCTATACCTTC
CNVRQGARMDYGYTF
>.|TRBD2|TRBJ2-3|TRBV20-1
TGCAGTGCTAGAGATGCGACTAGCGGGAGTATAACAGATACGCAGTATTTT
CSARDATSGSITDTQYF
>few|.|TRBJ1-5|TRBV12-3/TRBV12-4
TGTGCCAGCAGTCAACAAATGACAAGCTTAAGTCAGCCTCAGCAATTT
CASSQQMTSLSQPQQF
>.|.|TRBJ2-1|TRBV30
TGTGCCTGGAGTATGGGGAGTTCTTACAATGAGCAGTTCTTC
CAWSMGSSYNEQFF
>many|.|TRBJ2-7|TRBV5-1
TGCGCCAGCAGCTTGGATCTAGAGCAGTACTTC
CASSLDLEQYF
>.|TRBD1|TRBJ2-3|TRBV11-2
TGTGCCAGCAGCTTAGAGGTTCGGACAGGGATCACGGATAAGCAGTATTTT
CASSLEVRTGITDKQYF
>many|.|TRBJ1-2|TRBV6-1
TGTGCCAGCAGTGAAGAGAGGGGGGCCTATGGCTACACCTTC
CASSEERGAYGYTF
>.|.|TRBJ2-2|TRBV11-2
TGTGCCAGCAGTCCTCCGCAAGGAACGACCGGAGAGCTGTTTTTT
CASSPPQGTTGELFF
>many|.|TRBJ2-6|TRBV5-1
TGCGCCAGCAGCTTGGGGGACGGGGCTGGGGCCAACGTCCTGACTTTC
CASSLGDGAGANVLTF
>.|.|TRBJ2-5|TRBV11-2
TGTGCCAGCAGCTTAGGATTTTCACCCTGCGGAGGGACCCAGAACTTC
CASSLGFSPCGGTQNF
>many|.|TRBJ2-5|TRBV6-1
TGTGCCAGCAGTGAACATGGGTACCAAGAGACCCAGTACTTC
CASSEHGYQETQYF
>many|.|TRBJ2-7|TRBV6-6
TGTGCCAGCACCGACCCCACCGAAGACAGGATGTACGAGCAGTACTTC
CASTDPTEDRMYEQYF
>.|.|TRBJ2-1|TRBV7-3
TGTGCCAGCAGCGCTCGAAGGAGGGGGAGGGCCAATGAGCAGTTCTTC
CASSARRRGRANEQFF
>.|TRBD2|TRBJ2-1|TRBV13
TGTGCCAGCAGCTTAGCTTCAAGGGCTAGCGGGAGGTACTGGGATGAGCAGTTCTTC
CASSLASRASGRYWDEQFF
>few|TRBD2|TRBJ2-2|TRBV28
TGTGCCAGCAGTCCCCCCCTAGCGGACCCCACCGGGGAGCTGTTTTTT
CASSPPLADPTGELFF
>.|.|TRBJ1-2|TRBV6-1
TGTGCCAGCAGTAATGGAGCAAACTATGGCTACACTTTC
CASSNGANYGYTF
>few|TRBD2|TRBJ2-1|TRBV4-1
TGCGCCAGCAGCCAAAAGACTAGCGGGTATGTCAATGAGCAGCTCTTC
CASSQKTSGYVNEQLF
>.|.|TRBJ2-3|TRBV11-2
TGTGCCAGCGGCTTAGATGGGGGAGATACGCAGTATTTT
CASGLDGGDTQYF
>.|.|TRBJ2-2|TRBV7-9
TGTGCCAGCAGCCCCCCGCCGGGGAGAGCGAACAGCGGGGAGCTGTTTTTT
CASSPPPGRANSGELFF
>once|.|TRBJ2-1|TRBV25-1
TGTGCCAGCAGTGAATCCGGCCCGTTGGGTAAACAGTTCTTC
CASSESGPLGKQFF
>.|.|TRBJ2-1|TRBV5-1
TGCGCCAGCAGCTTGGGGGGGGAACCTTACAATGAGCAGTCCTTC
CASSLGGEPYNEQSF
>many|.|TRBJ2-1|TRBV10-2
TGCGCCAGCAGGGCCCTCGAGTCCGTGAATGAGCAGTTCTTC
CASRALESVNEQFF
>.|.|TRBJ2-2|TRBV12-3/TRBV12-4
TGTGCCGGCAGTTTATGGGGACCCGCGGAGCTGTTTTTT
CAGSLWGPAELFF
>many|.|TRBJ2-7|TRBV5-4
TGTGCCAGCAGCTTTCGCACCGGTGCCGATGTTCGGCAGTACTTC
CASSFRTGADVRQYF
>many|.|TRBJ2-6|TRBV12-3/TRBV12-4
TGTGCCAGCAGTTTATTCCTGAACTCTGGGGCCAACGTCCTGACTTTC
CASSLFLNSGANVLTF
>.|.|TRBJ1-1|TRBV6-5
TGTGCCAGCAGTTCGAGAGGAGCCCTCATGAACACTGAAGCTTTCTTT
CASSSRGALMNTEAFF
>.|.|TRBJ2-7|TRBV29-1
TGCAGCGTTGAGGGGGCAGTTAACCCTTACGAGCAGTACTTC
CSVEGAVNPYEQYF
>.|.|TRBJ2-1|TRBV11-2
TGTGCCAGCAGCCCCCGATTAGTGGCAACCTACAATGAGCAGTTCTTC
CASSPRLVATYNEQFF
>.|.|TRBJ2-1|TRBV4-1
TGCGCCGGCAGCCAAGAGGGGGGGCTAGTTTTGTGGCAGTTCTTC
CAGSQEGGLVLWQFF
>few|TRBD1|TRBJ2-5|TRBV7-9
TGTGCCAGCAGCTTAGCGATTTCGGGACAGGGGGCATGGGAGACCCAGTACTTC
CASSLAISGQGAWETQYF
>.|.|TRBJ2-7|TRBV28
TGTGCCAGCAAGCCAAGCGTGCAACACTACGAGCAGTACTTC
CASKPSVQHYEQYF
>many|.|TRBJ2-3|TRBV28
TGTGCCAGCAGTTTTGTGGATTACACAGATACGCAGTATTTT
CASSFVDYTDTQYF
>.|.|TRBJ2-5|TRBV12-3/TRBV12-4
TGTGCCAGCAGTCTGTACCAAGAGACCCAGTATTTC
CASSLYQETQYF
>many|.|TRBJ1-5|TRBV12-3/TRBV12-4
TGTGCCAGCAGTTTAAGGTACGGGGGTAGCAATCAGCCCCAGCATTTT
CASSLRYGGSNQPQHF
>.|.|TRBJ2-1|TRBV4-2
TGTGCCAGCACCCAAGTCCACAGCTCCTACAATGAGCAGTTCTTC
CASTQVHSSYNEQFF